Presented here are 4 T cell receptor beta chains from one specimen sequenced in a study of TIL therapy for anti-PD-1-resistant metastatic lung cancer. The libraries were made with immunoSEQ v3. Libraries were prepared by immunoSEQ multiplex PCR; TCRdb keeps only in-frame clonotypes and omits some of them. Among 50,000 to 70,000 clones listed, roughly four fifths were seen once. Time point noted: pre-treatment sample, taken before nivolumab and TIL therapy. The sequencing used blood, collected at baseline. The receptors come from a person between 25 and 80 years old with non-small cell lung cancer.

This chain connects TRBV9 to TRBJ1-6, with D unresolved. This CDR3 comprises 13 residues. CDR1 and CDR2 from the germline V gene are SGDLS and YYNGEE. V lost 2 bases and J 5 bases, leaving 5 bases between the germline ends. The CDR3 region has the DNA TGTGCCAGCAGCGTCAACGATAATTCACCCCTCCACTTT. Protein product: CASSVNDNSPLHF.

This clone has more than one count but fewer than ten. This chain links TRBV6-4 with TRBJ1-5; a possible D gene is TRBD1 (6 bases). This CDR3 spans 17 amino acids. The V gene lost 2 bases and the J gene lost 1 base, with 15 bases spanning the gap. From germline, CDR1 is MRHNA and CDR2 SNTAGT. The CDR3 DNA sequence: TGTGCCAGCAGTGACCCAGGGGAGGGGCAAAGCAATCAGCCCCAGCATTTT. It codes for CASSDPGEGQSNQPQHF.

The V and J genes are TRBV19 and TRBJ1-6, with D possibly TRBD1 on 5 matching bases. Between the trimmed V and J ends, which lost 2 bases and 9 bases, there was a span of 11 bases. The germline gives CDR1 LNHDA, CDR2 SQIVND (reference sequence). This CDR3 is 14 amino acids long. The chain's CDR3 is CASSIQGGSSPLHF. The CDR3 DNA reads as TGTGCCAGTAGTATACAGGGTGGCAGTTCACCCCTCCACTTT.

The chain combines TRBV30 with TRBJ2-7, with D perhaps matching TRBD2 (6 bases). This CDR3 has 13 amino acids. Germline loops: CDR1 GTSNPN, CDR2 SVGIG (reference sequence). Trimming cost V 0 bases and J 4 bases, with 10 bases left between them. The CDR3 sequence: CAWSVGGSYEQYF. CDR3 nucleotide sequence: TGTGCCTGGAGTGTAGGAGGGAGTTACGAGCAGTACTTC.